This T cell receptor beta chain was captured by sequencing in a study of persistence of HIV-infected CD4 T cells. As for this clone: The antigen is unknown.

The libraries were made with immunoSEQ version 4 in survey mode. This table comes from immunoSEQ multiplex PCR, and its TCRdb copy is limited to in-frame clones, with some not included. The table records 40,000 to 60,000 clones, over 80% of them present only once. CDR3 size: 16 residues. V was trimmed by 0 bases and J by 1 base, leaving 12 bases between them. CDR1 is LGHDT and CDR2 is YNNKEL in the germline V gene (reference sequence). Nonspecific anti-CD3/anti-CD28 bead stimulation represents the broad CD4+ T cell repertoire. Sorting selected CD4+ T cells upregulating both CD40 ligand and CD69. The sequenced sample was CD4+ T cells sorted from PBMCs after 18-hour stimulation, obtained from a patient who received antiretroviral therapy. The chain employs TRBV3-1 (or the pseudogene TRBV3-2) and TRBJ1-1, with D hard to call. The sequence came from an adult woman with HIV who was CMV-seropositive. CDR3 nucleotide sequence: TGTGCCAGCAGCCAAGATGACGCGGGCCCGAACACTGAAGCTTTCTTT. Translating it yields CASSQDDAGPNTEAFF.